This T cell receptor beta chain was identified during a study of metastatic and nonmetastatic thyroid tumors. Study outcomes and limitations: A significant increase in TCR beta diversity was reportedly seen in malignant thyroid tumors relative to benign nodules, in blood and tumor.

A single count supports this clone. Its specificity is not known. Source study methods: CDR3 was compared across clinicopathological groups, and the resulting differences were used to build a distant-metastasis classifier for papillary thyroid cancer. With MiXCR, TCRdb called clones anew from the PCR reads. The V and J calls shown here were made by TCRdb, not taken from the authors' results. The sample contains about 48,000 clones, roughly a fifth of which appear only once. After removal of 4 bases from V and 4 bases from J, the junction contained 8 bases not matched to a gene. This CDR3 is built from 16 residues. Germline V gives CDR1 DFQATT, CDR2 SNEGSKA (reference sequence). None of the patients had undergone any treatment ahead of thyroid surgery.

The rearrangement joins TRBV20-1 to TRBJ2-1, with 12 bases aligning to TRBD2. The origin of this receptor is a male donor with papillary thyroid cancer or a benign thyroid nodule (not recorded which). Some clones in this sample may be carry-over from other donors' samples. Sequencing input: blood. DNA for the CDR3: TGCAGTGCTAAGGCTAGCGGGAGGGCCGGTTACAATGAGCAGTTCTTC. Translation gives CSAKASGRAGYNEQFF.